One sample yielded the 10 T cell receptor beta chains listed below, sequenced in a study of PD-1 blockade in classical Hodgkin lymphoma. Every one of the patients relapsed after autologous stem cell transplantation (brentuximab vedotin exposure was variable). Libraries were prepared by immunoSEQ multiplex PCR; TCRdb keeps only in-frame clonotypes and omits some of them. The sample shows some 14,000 clones, around 87% of them seen only once. The sequencing used peripheral blood mononuclear cells (PBMCs), collected at baseline. These receptors were collected from a human donor with classical Hodgkin lymphoma.

The V call is TRBV5-6, the J call TRBJ1-4; tentatively, D is TRBD1 (6 bases). The CDR3 extends over 15 amino acids. CDR1 and CDR2 from the germline V gene are SGHDT and YYEEEE. The V gene lost 1 base and the J gene lost 3 bases, with 10 bases spanning the gap. The CDR3 sequence is CASSLLRGANEKLFF. DNA of the CDR3: TGTGCCAGCAGCTTGTTAAGGGGGGCTAATGAAAAACTGTTTTTT.

The V gene is TRBV5-1, the J gene TRBJ2-1, with D possibly called TRBD1 or TRBD2 (6 bases each). Germline-derived CDR1 and CDR2 are SGHRS and YFSETQ. This CDR3 is 16 amino acids long. The V end lost 2 bases, the J end lost 8 bases, and 20 bases lay between the germline ends. The CDR3 DNA reads TGCGCCAGCAGCTTAACGGGGGCGGTAGGGTGGGATGAGCAGTTCTTC. Amino acid sequence: CASSLTGAVGWDEQFF.

The V call is TRBV29-1, the J call TRBJ1-1; the D gene is possibly TRBD1 (6 bases). This CDR3 is built from 12 residues. Trimming removed 8 bases from V and 5 bases from J, with 15 bases in between. From germline, CDR1 is SQVTM and CDR2 ANQGSEA. The CDR3 region is CSSKGGWTEAFF. In nucleotides, the CDR3 is TGCAGCTCCAAGGGGGGATGGACTGAAGCTTTCTTT. The complete variable domain, with remaining parts taken from reference TRBV29-1 and TRBJ1-1, reads SAVISQKPSRDICQRGTSLTIQCQVDSQVTMMFWYRQQPGQSLTLIATANQGSEATYESGFVIDKFPISRPNLTFSTLTVSNMSPEDSSIYLCSSKGGWTEAFFGQGTRLTVV.

To note about this clone: Sequence at one end of the junction differs from germline and may be a read error. V usage is TRBV6-7 and J usage is TRBJ1-2; D gene unclear. TRBV6-7 is assigned to the ORF class and has an uncertain function. This CDR3 contains 17 residues. The CDR3 region has the DNA TGTGCCACCAGTGCACGGGCTGGTACCAGAAAGACCTATGGCTACACCTTC. Amino acids: CATSARAGTRKTYGYTF.

This chain uses TRBV5-1 with TRBJ2-1; 9 bases agree with TRBD2. CDR1 is SGHRS, CDR2 YFSETQ, per germline. There are 17 residues in the CDR3. Germline trimming cut 4 bases from V and 0 bases from J; bases unmatched to any gene: 8. The CDR3, as DNA: TGCGCCAGCAGCCCAGGACTAGCGCCGAGCTCCTACAATGAGCAGTTCTTC. Protein: CASSPGLAPSSYNEQFF.

The V call is TRBV5-6, the J call TRBJ2-2; D is unresolved. The CDR3 contains 16 residues. Germline V CDR1 and CDR2: SGHDT, YYEEEE. V was pared by 0 bases and J by 2 bases, with 11 bases between. In nucleotides, the CDR3 is TGTGCCAGCAGCTTGGCCGCCAGAATCAACACCGGGGAGCTGTTTTTT. It specifies CASSLAARINTGELFF.

The J gene is TRBJ1-6, the V gene TRBV7-9, with D perhaps matching TRBD1 (6 bases). Germline assignment: CDR1 SEHNR and CDR2 FQNEAQ (reference sequence). The CDR3 sequence is 15 residues long. V dropped 7 bases and J dropped 4 bases, with 14 bases sitting between them. The CDR3 nucleotides read TGTGCCAGCAACAAACCCGGGACATATAATTCACCCCTCCACTTT. Translated, it gives CASNKPGTYNSPLHF.

The CDR3 reads CATSFGGTGGYEQYF. Here the CDR3 DNA reads TGTGCCACCTCCTTCGGCGGGACAGGGGGCTACGAGCAGTACTTC. This rearrangement joins TRBV6-5 to TRBJ2-7, with 11 bases aligning to TRBD1. Trimming cost V 10 bases and J 3 bases; bases outside gene matches: 11. Germline V gene sequence: CDR1 MNHEY, CDR2 SVGAGI. The CDR3 runs to 15 residues.

The chain recombines TRBV6-1 with TRBJ2-7; D remains unclear. Looked up from germline, CDR1 is MNHNS and CDR2 is SASEGT. Trimming took off 4 bases at V and 2 bases at J, with 12 bases between the two ends. This CDR3 comprises 14 residues. The CDR3 region is CASSAVSLPYEQYF. The CDR3 coding sequence is TGTGCCAGCAGTGCGGTGAGCCTTCCCTACGAGCAGTACTTC.

The chain recombines TRBV11-2 with TRBJ2-5; D perhaps matches TRBD1 (5 bases). The J call is doubtful: the DNA matches TRBJ2-7 better. From germline, CDR1 is SGHAT and CDR2 FQNNGV. CDR3 size: 12 residues. The CDR3: CASRESGNEQYF. CDR3 nucleotides: TGTGCCAGCAGGGAATCAGGGAACGAGCAGTACTTC.